What follows are 23 T cell receptor beta chains derived from one specimen sequenced in a study of T cells in localized non-small cell lung cancer. Profiled with immunoSEQ multiplex PCR; TCRdb holds only in-frame clones, not every one. The repertoire holds nearly 25,000 clones, with 92% as singletons. Sequencing used peripheral blood, obtained before any cancer treatment. The receptors here all came from a woman aged 35-75 years with stage I lung adenocarcinoma.

The CDR3 spells CASSRAYEQYF. The CDR3 DNA reads TGTGCCAGCAGTCGGGCCTACGAGCAGTACTTC. The V call is TRBV7-2, the J call TRBJ2-7; D gene uncertain. V lost 6 bases, J lost 2 bases, and 5 bases lay in between. The CDR3 has 11 amino acids. The germline gives CDR1 SGHTA, CDR2 FQGNSA.

The J gene is TRBJ2-7, the V gene TRBV5-5, with 14 nucleotides matching TRBD2. Trimming removed 4 bases from V and 3 bases from J; junction bases left unmatched: 3. This CDR3 spans 15 amino acids. CDR1 is SGHKS and CDR2 is YYEKEE in the germline V gene (reference sequence). The CDR3 sequence: CASSAGLAGGYEQYF. Written as DNA, the CDR3 is TGTGCCAGCAGCGCCGGACTAGCGGGAGGCTACGAGCAGTACTTC.

The chain carries TRBV11-1 and TRBJ2-4; D could derive from TRBD1 or TRBD2 (6 bases each). The CDR3 consists of 16 residues. The V gene's germline CDR1 is SGHAT and CDR2 FQDESV (reference sequence). Trimming left V 5 bases short and J 2 bases short, with 16 bases between. The CDR3 coding sequence is TGTGCCAGCAGCCCAGGAGGGGGAGGAACCAAAAACATTCAGTACTTC. It is translated as CASSPGGGGTKNIQYF.

The DNA for the CDR3 is TGCAGTACCAAGGGGACAGATACGCAGTATTTT. Its translation: CSTKGTDTQYF. The chain recombines TRBV20-1 with TRBJ2-3; TRBD1 is a possible D gene (5 bases). CDR3 length: 11 amino acids. Germline V gives CDR1 DFQATT, CDR2 SNEGSKA (reference sequence). V gave up 8 bases and J gave up 3 bases, with 9 bases separating them.

This clone has a single count. The chain links TRBV19 to TRBJ1-5; 12 bases fit TRBD1. The CDR3 length is 19 residues. J lost 2 bases, V lost 7 bases, and 15 bases had no gene match. Germline loops: CDR1 LNHDA, CDR2 SQIVND (reference sequence). In DNA form, the CDR3 reads TGTGCCAGTATTTACAAGTCCGGGACAGGGGGCAGGTGCAATCAGCCCCAGCATTTT. Translated, it gives CASIYKSGTGGRCNQPQHF. The complete variable domain, with remaining parts taken from reference TRBV19 and TRBJ1-5, reads DGGITQSPKYLFRKEGQNVTLSCEQNLNHDAMYWYRQDPGQGLRLIYYSQIVNDFQKGDIAEGYSVSREKKESFPLTVTSAQKNPTAFYLCASIYKSGTGGRCNQPQHFGDGTRLSIL.

The CDR3 DNA sequence: TGTGCCAGCAGCGTCCCTACAGGGGGTTCTTGGGGCTACACCTTC. Protein sequence: CASSVPTGGSWGYTF. The rearrangement uses TRBV9 and TRBJ1-2, with 8 positions matching TRBD1. Germline-derived CDR1 and CDR2 are SGDLS and YYNGEE. Trimming took 2 bases from V and 8 from J; bases not matched to a gene: 11. The CDR3 covers 15 residues.

In its sample, this clone was seen a few times. J is TRBJ2-7 and V is TRBV5-6; D remains ambiguous. Germline V CDR1 and CDR2: SGHDT, YYEEEE. The length of the CDR3 is 15 residues. V was cut by 2 bases and J by 0 bases, with 12 bases left in between. The CDR3 spells CASSFSPRSSYEQYF. As DNA, the CDR3 is TGTGCCAGCAGCTTCTCTCCTAGGAGCTCCTACGAGCAGTACTTC.

The chain recombines TRBV30 with TRBJ2-2; 13 bases line up with TRBD2. Germline V gene data show CDR1 as GTSNPN and CDR2 as SVGIG (reference sequence). V shed 1 base and J 3 bases; nucleotides not matched to a gene: 14. The CDR3 is 20 residues long. The CDR3 bases are TGTGCCTGGAGTGCTACCTCCCTACTAGCGGGAGGGGGTCACACCGGGGAGCTGTTTTTT. This sequence encodes CAWSATSLLAGGGHTGELFF. The variable domain in full, with the rest retrieved from reference TRBV30 and TRBJ2-2, is SQTIHQWPATLVQPVGSPLSLECTVEGTSNPNLYWYRQAAGRGLQLLFYSVGIGQISSEVPQNLSASRPQDRQFILSSKKLLLSDSGFYLCAWSATSLLAGGGHTGELFFGEGSRLTVL.

The chain joins TRBV19 to TRBJ2-7, with TRBD2 matching 10 bases. Germline loops: CDR1 LNHDA, CDR2 SQIVND (reference sequence). The trim removed 3 bases at V and 4 bases at J, leaving 6 bases unmatched. The CDR3 consists of 15 residues. CDR3 sequence (DNA): TGTGCCAGTAGTATTTCCGGGACTAGCGTATACGAGCAGTACTTC. Amino acids: CASSISGTSVYEQYF.

V usage is TRBV13 and J usage is TRBJ2-7, with 10 bases fitting TRBD1. This CDR3 comprises 14 residues. V shed 5 bases and J 6 bases; nucleotides not matched to a gene: 7. CDR1 and CDR2 (germline): PRHDT, FYEKMQ (reference sequence). In DNA, the CDR3 is TGTGCCAGCAGCCTGGGACAGGGGCAGGGCGAGCAGTACTTC. It encodes CASSLGQGQGEQYF.

The V and J genes are TRBV5-4 and TRBJ2-7; D might be TRBD2 (6 bases). The V gene lost 4 bases and the J gene lost 7 bases, with 15 bases spanning the gap. CDR1 and CDR2 from the germline V gene are SGHNT and YYREEE (reference sequence). The CDR3 consists of 13 residues. Here the CDR3 DNA reads TGTGCCAGCAGCCGGGACTCATTTCTTGAGCAGTACTTC. This sequence encodes CASSRDSFLEQYF.

The chain couples TRBV7-2 to TRBJ1-1; D not resolved. The CDR3 consists of 14 residues. V shed 4 bases and J shed 4 bases, with 13 bases lying between them. The germline gives CDR1 SGHTA, CDR2 FQGNSA. CDR3 protein: CASSSLGASTEAFF. CDR3 nucleotide sequence: TGTGCCAGCAGCTCACTAGGAGCGAGCACTGAAGCTTTCTTT.

V gene TRBV5-1 combines with J gene TRBJ2-7; the D gene could be TRBD1 or TRBD2 (5 bases each). V shed 0 bases and J shed 0 bases, with 13 bases lying between them. Germline values: CDR1 SGHRS, CDR2 YFSETQ. The CDR3 length is 16 residues. The CDR3: CASSLARGTASYEQYF. The CDR3 nucleotides are TGCGCCAGCAGCTTGGCTCGAGGGACGGCCTCCTACGAGCAGTACTTC.

This clone was seen a single time. The CDR3: CASSARLAGVRDEQFF. The CDR3 DNA follows: TGTGCCAGCAGCGCACGACTAGCGGGAGTAAGGGATGAGCAGTTCTTC. The rearrangement links TRBV7-9 to TRBJ2-1, with 12 bases aligning to TRBD2. Losses at the gene ends were 5 bases for V and 8 bases for J; bases not matched to a gene: 10. Germline V CDR1 and CDR2: SEHNR, FQNEAQ (reference sequence). The CDR3 runs to 16 residues.

V usage is TRBV15 and J usage is TRBJ2-7; 9 bases map to TRBD1. Germline V gene data show CDR1 as LNHNV and CDR2 as YYDKDF (reference sequence). With V trimmed by 5 bases and J by 4 bases, 18 bases remained unmatched. The CDR3 spans 18 residues. The CDR3 bases are TGTGCCACCAGCGAGGGCAGGTCTGGGGGGACAGGGTGGTACGAGCAGTACTTC. The encoded protein is CATSEGRSGGTGWYEQYF.

This clone was picked up a small number of times. The genes are TRBV5-1 and TRBJ2-5; D call uncertain. The CDR3 loop spans 13 amino acids. CDR1 SGHRS and CDR2 YFSETQ come from the germline V gene. Trimming took off 0 bases at V and 7 bases at J, with 10 bases between the two ends. CDR3 sequence: CASSLDGKVTQYF. CDR3 DNA sequence: TGCGCCAGCAGCTTGGATGGGAAGGTGACCCAGTACTTC.

The chain employs TRBV5-1 and TRBJ1-3, with D unclear. V was trimmed by 1 base and J by 0 bases, leaving 5 bases between them. Germline CDR1 and CDR2: SGHRS and YFSETQ. The CDR3 runs 14 residues. The CDR3 is CASSLHDSGNTIYF. CDR3 nucleotides: TGCGCCAGCAGCTTGCACGACTCTGGAAACACCATATATTTT.

The rearrangement links TRBV5-1 to TRBJ2-7, with 7 bases fitting TRBD1. Looked up from germline, CDR1 is SGHRS and CDR2 is YFSETQ. Unmatched junction bases numbered 7, after V lost 0 bases and J lost 1 base. There are 16 residues in the CDR3. Here the CDR3 reads CASSLGRQGPSYEQYF. CDR3 nucleotides: TGCGCCAGCAGCTTGGGACGACAGGGACCTTCCTACGAGCAGTACTTC.

The count of this clone is one. V is TRBV5-1 and J is TRBJ1-1; tentatively, D is TRBD1 (6 bases). CDR1 and CDR2 (germline): SGHRS, YFSETQ. V lost 3 bases and J 1 base, leaving 16 bases between the germline ends. CDR3 length: 16 amino acids. CDR3 DNA: TGCGCCAGCAGCTGGAACAGGGTTAATACGAACACTGAAGCTTTCTTT. Translation: CASSWNRVNTNTEAFF.

J is TRBJ2-3 and V is TRBV5-1; D is perhaps TRBD1 (5 bases). The CDR3 runs 16 residues. CDR1 is SGHRS and CDR2 is YFSETQ in the germline V gene. Trimming stripped 5 bases from V and 1 base from J, with 17 bases between. The CDR3 DNA is TGCGCCAGCAGTACCGTTTTTTCACAGGGCACAGATACGCAGTATTTT. This sequence encodes CASSTVFSQGTDTQYF.

The gene calls are TRBV5-1 and TRBJ2-1, with 7 bases identical to TRBD2. J gave up 10 bases and V 5 bases, and 15 bases lay outside the gene matches. The CDR3 loop spans 15 amino acids. Germline CDR1 is SGHRS and CDR2 is YFSETQ. The CDR3: CASRSMGGSSAEQFF. The CDR3, as DNA: TGCGCCAGCAGGTCGATGGGCGGGAGTTCAGCCGAGCAGTTCTTC.

CDR3 loop: CASRQGSSGANVLTF. CDR3 sequence (DNA): TGTGCCTCCCGGCAGGGGAGCTCTGGGGCCAACGTCCTGACTTTC. The chain recombines TRBV27 with TRBJ2-6; possible D gene TRBD1, 6 bases. Germline V gene data show CDR1 as MNHEY and CDR2 as SMNVEV (reference sequence). Deletions cut 11 bases from V and 0 bases from J, with 14 bases between. The CDR3 is made up of 15 amino acids.

The chain employs TRBV19 and TRBJ1-1; D gene unclear. CDR3 length: 13 amino acids. CDR1 is LNHDA and CDR2 is SQIVND in the germline V gene (reference sequence). The germline V and J ends were trimmed by 3 bases and 1 base, with 6 bases remaining between them. CDR3 sequence reads: CASSISSNTEAFF. As DNA, the CDR3 is TGTGCCAGTAGTATTTCATCGAACACTGAAGCTTTCTTT.